This T cell receptor beta chain stems from a study of beta chain features in type 1 diabetes. This clone was seen more than once but under ten times. Germline V lookup: CDR1 SGHTA, CDR2 FQGTGA. The CDR3 totals 14 residues. Trimming at V came to 2 bases and at J to 7 bases, leaving 5 bases not matched to a gene. The entirety of the isolated RNA underwent reverse transcription, so expressed TCRB transcripts were sequenced. The data were produced by immunoSEQ multiplex PCR, yet TCRdb's version contains in-frame clones alone and is incomplete. The top ten clones hold about 0.018% of a sample with around 400,000 clones, 10% to 15% of them seen once.

The rearrangement uses TRBV7-3 and TRBJ2-1; 7 positions match TRBD2. The sequenced sample was naive CD4+ T cells from blood. The TCR was taken from a man younger than 35 in good health. The CDR3 protein is CASSLLGAGNEQFF. The CDR3 region has the DNA TGTGCCAGCAGCTTATTAGGAGCGGGGAATGAGCAGTTCTTC.